The 9 T cell receptor beta chains listed next were all sequenced from one sample in a study of CD8+ T cells in alopecia areata. The treatment was: oral pan-JAK inhibitor, 5-10 mg twice daily. Reverse transcription of extracted RNA yielded cDNA, which provided the sequencing template. Produced via immunoSEQ multiplex PCR; TCRdb's table is partial and in-frame only. This table has over 80,000 clones, roughly 45% appearing once. Specimen: CD8+ T cells sorted from blood, collected at week 24, from a patient treated with tofacitinib. Every receptor here comes from a human donor with alopecia areata.

This clone was seen only a few times. V usage is TRBV29-1 and J usage is TRBJ2-1; D might be TRBD1 (5 bases). The germline V and J ends were trimmed by 6 bases and 10 bases, with 13 bases remaining between them. CDR1 is SQVTM, CDR2 ANQGSEA, per germline. This CDR3 region has 11 residues. CDR3 coding DNA: TGCAGCGTCATCCTAGGGGCGGAGCAGTTCTTC. Its protein product is CSVILGAEQFF.

The chain combines TRBV5-1 with TRBJ2-2; 7 bases fit TRBD2. CDR3 length: 17 amino acids. Germline-derived CDR1 and CDR2 are SGHRS and YFSETQ. V shed 4 bases and J 1 base; nucleotides not matched to a gene: 10. In DNA form, the CDR3 reads TGCGCCAGCAGCGGGTCCCCTAGCGGAGAGAACACCGGGGAGCTGTTTTTT. It specifies CASSGSPSGENTGELFF.

This clone was observed a few times. V usage is TRBV27 and J usage is TRBJ1-1, with a tentative D call TRBD1 (6 bases). The V end was cut by 0 bases, the J end by 1 base, with 6 bases between. The CDR3 spans 14 residues. Germline CDR1 MNHEY, CDR2 SMNVEV (reference sequence). CDR3 DNA: TGTGCCAGCAGTTTATCGGACAGGAACACTGAAGCTTTCTTT. It yields the protein CASSLSDRNTEAFF.

The rearrangement joins TRBV4-1 to TRBJ1-3; possibly TRBD1 for D (5 bases). The CDR3 length is 14 residues. Trimming removed 1 base at V and 6 bases at J, with 10 bases between. Germline CDR1 reads MGHRA; CDR2 reads YSYEKL. DNA for the CDR3: TGCGCCAGCAGCCAAGTGCAGGGAAAAAACACCATATATTTT. Its protein is CASSQVQGKNTIYF.

The CDR3: CASSLFDGHEQYF. The CDR3 nucleotides read TGTGCCAGCAGTTTATTCGACGGCCACGAGCAGTACTTC. V gene TRBV27 combines with J gene TRBJ2-7; D call uncertain. Germline CDR1 and CDR2: MNHEY and SMNVEV (reference sequence). Trimming took off 1 base at V and 5 bases at J, with 9 bases between the two ends. CDR3 length: 13 residues.

The J gene is TRBJ2-7, the V gene TRBV29-1; D might be TRBD1 (7 bases). The germline V gene has CDR1 SQVTM and CDR2 ANQGSEA. The V gene lost 4 bases and the J gene lost 3 bases, with 13 bases spanning the gap. This CDR3 spans 13 amino acids. CDR3 loop: CSVAGGLNYEQYF. Here the CDR3 DNA reads TGCAGCGTTGCAGGGGGACTGAACTACGAGCAGTACTTC.

This chain connects TRBV19 to TRBJ1-5; D call uncertain. Germline V lookup: CDR1 LNHDA, CDR2 SQIVND (reference sequence). The CDR3 totals 10 residues. V shed 7 bases and J shed 5 bases, with 3 bases lying between them. The CDR3 coding sequence is TGTGCCAGTAATGATCAGCCCCAGCATTTT. Its protein product is CASNDQPQHF.

The chain has TRBV27 and TRBJ1-1, with 12 bases aligning to TRBD1. Germline CDR1 MNHEY, CDR2 SMNVEV (reference sequence). The junction had 6 bases not matched to a gene; V was cut back by 5 bases and J by 5 bases. The CDR3 runs 15 residues. The CDR3 loop reads CASSPGTGGYTEAFF. In nucleotides, the CDR3 is TGTGCCAGCAGTCCGGGGACAGGGGGCTATACTGAAGCTTTCTTT.

The rearrangement uses TRBV29-1 and TRBJ1-1; no clear D. CDR3 length equals 11 residues. The germline V gene encodes CDR1 SQVTM and CDR2 ANQGSEA. The V gene lost 0 bases and the J gene lost 6 bases, with 5 bases spanning the gap. This chain's CDR3 is CSVEDLSEAFF. The CDR3 nucleotides read TGCAGCGTTGAAGATCTCTCTGAAGCTTTCTTT.